Listed here are 20 T cell receptor beta chains from one sample, sequenced in a study of cytomegalovirus exposure and HLA in healthy donors. The PCR had 60 Vbeta and 13 Jbeta primers. TCRdb's copy holds only in-frame clones and misses some; the assay was immunoSEQ multiplex PCR. Of more than 90,000 clones listed, 70% to 80% are singletons. The sample taken for sequencing was PBMCs. The source is a man aged 50-60 years in good health and CMV-seropositive.

The chain links TRBV6-5 to TRBJ1-5; D is unclear. V was shortened by 2 bases and J by 6 bases, with 11 bases between the two germline ends. The CDR3 is 14 residues long. CDR1 is MNHEY and CDR2 is SVGAGI in the germline V gene. CDR3 DNA: TGTGCCAGCAGTTACGTGAGGGCGGGTCAGCCCCAGCATTTT. Its translation: CASSYVRAGQPQHF.

The rearrangement uses TRBV27 and TRBJ2-7, with a possible D match to TRBD1 (6 bases). Germline values: CDR1 MNHEY, CDR2 SMNVEV (reference sequence). V was clipped by 3 bases and J by 3 bases, with 9 bases between them. This CDR3 has 13 amino acids. Written as DNA, the CDR3 is TGTGCCAGCAGTTTGGGACAAAGCTACGAGCAGTACTTC. It encodes CASSLGQSYEQYF.

V gene TRBV5-1 combines with J gene TRBJ1-1; 7 nucleotides line up with TRBD1. This CDR3 has 14 residues. Looked up from germline, CDR1 is SGHRS and CDR2 is YFSETQ. V lost 2 bases to trimming and J lost 8 bases; unmatched junction nucleotides: 9. The CDR3 region is CASSFGGQFGEAFF. CDR3 nucleotide sequence: TGCGCCAGCAGCTTCGGGGGACAGTTTGGGGAAGCTTTCTTT.

The chain employs TRBV5-6 and TRBJ1-5, with 10 bases that match TRBD1. Germline V gives CDR1 SGHDT, CDR2 YYEEEE. The CDR3 loop spans 15 amino acids. V gave up 3 bases and J gave up 5 bases; unmatched junction bases: 5. CDR3 coding DNA: TGTGCCAGCAGCTCGCTCGGGACAGGGGATCAGCCCCAGCATTTT. It yields the protein CASSSLGTGDQPQHF.

The chain employs TRBV5-5 and TRBJ2-7; D is perhaps TRBD2 (6 bases). The CDR3 loop spans 12 amino acids. Germline CDR1 is SGHKS and CDR2 is YYEKEE (reference sequence). Deletions cut 4 bases from V and 3 bases from J, with 8 bases between. CDR3 DNA sequence: TGTGCCAGCAGCCTTAGCGGCTACGAGCAGTACTTC. This gives the protein CASSLSGYEQYF.

This chain uses TRBV19 with TRBJ2-7; D unresolved. Germline CDR1 reads LNHDA; CDR2 reads SQIVND (reference sequence). The CDR3 has 15 amino acids. V lost 1 base, J lost 0 bases, and 10 bases lay in between. The CDR3 coding sequence is TGTGCCAGTAGTATAGCCCCGCGGAGCTCCTACGAGCAGTACTTC. This codes for CASSIAPRSSYEQYF. Full variable domain (rest looked up from reference TRBV19 and TRBJ2-7): DGGITQSPKYLFRKEGQNVTLSCEQNLNHDAMYWYRQDPGQGLRLIYYSQIVNDFQKGDIAEGYSVSREKKESFPLTVTSAQKNPTAFYLCASSIAPRSSYEQYFGPGTRLTVT.

The chain couples TRBV11-2 to TRBJ1-4, with D maybe TRBD1 (6 bases). Germline V gene sequence: CDR1 SGHAT, CDR2 FQNNGV. V lost 5 bases to trimming and J lost 8 bases, with 18 bases between them. The CDR3 covers 15 residues. CDR3 residues: CASSPGRGAREKLFF. Here the CDR3 DNA reads TGTGCCAGCAGCCCCGGCCGGGGGGCGCGGGAAAAACTGTTTTTT.

As DNA, the CDR3 is TGTGCCAGCAGTTTATCGGGACAGGGAAAATCCTACGAGCAGTACTTC. Translating gives CASSLSGQGKSYEQYF. The gene calls are TRBV27 and TRBJ2-5; 9 bases map to TRBD1. TRBJ2-7 explains the end of the DNA better; the J call may be wrong. Germline V gene data show CDR1 as MNHEY and CDR2 as SMNVEV (reference sequence). The CDR3 sequence is 16 residues long.

The rearrangement joins TRBV11-2 to TRBJ1-1; 8 bases fit TRBD1. Germline CDR1 is SGHAT and CDR2 is FQNNGV. This CDR3 region has 14 residues. V shed 7 bases and J 0 bases; nucleotides not matched to a gene: 4. The CDR3 DNA reads TGTGCCAGCATCAGGACAGGGATGAACACTGAAGCTTTCTTT. This gives the protein CASIRTGMNTEAFF.

This chain links TRBV5-1 with TRBJ1-2; the match to TRBD1 covers 7 bases. Germline V gene data show CDR1 as SGHRS and CDR2 as YFSETQ. CDR3 length equals 15 residues. With V trimmed by 7 bases and J by 7 bases, 16 bases remained unmatched. The CDR3 coding sequence is TGCGCCAGCGGCCAGGGGGAAGGGGCGGGAATTGGCTACACCTTC. It specifies CASGQGEGAGIGYTF.

CDR3 bases: TGTGCCAGCAGTGAAGATCCCCCTGACAGACTAGCTAACTATGGCTACACCTTC. Translating it yields CASSEDPPDRLANYGYTF. This rearrangement joins TRBV6-4 to TRBJ1-2, with a tentative D call TRBD1 (5 bases). Trimming took off 3 bases at V and 0 bases at J, with 20 bases between the two ends. This CDR3 comprises 18 residues. The germline CDR1 and CDR2 sequences are MRHNA and SNTAGT.

The chain combines TRBV28 with TRBJ1-2; D is undetermined. Trimming shortened V by 9 bases and J by 7 bases, and 9 bases separated the two germline ends. Germline values: CDR1 MDHEN, CDR2 SYDVKM. The CDR3 extends over 10 amino acids. The CDR3 DNA follows: TGTGCCAGTAAGGAGACTGGCTACACCTTC. It specifies CASKETGYTF.

This chain connects TRBV5-1 to TRBJ2-1; D is uncertain. The CDR3 spans 13 residues. Germline V gene sequence: CDR1 SGHRS, CDR2 YFSETQ. V lost 2 bases and J 7 bases, leaving 10 bases between the germline ends. CDR3 amino acids: CASSFGSMNEQFF. The DNA for the CDR3 is TGCGCCAGCAGCTTTGGCTCGATGAATGAGCAGTTCTTC.

This clone appeared a few times. The chain uses TRBV7-2 and TRBJ1-1; D possibly corresponds to TRBD1 (6 bases). This CDR3 spans 14 amino acids. Germline CDR1 SGHTA, CDR2 FQGNSA. The V end lost 0 bases, the J end lost 3 bases, and 8 bases lay between the germline ends. The CDR3 DNA reads as TGTGCCAGCAGCTTAGCGGCAGGGGACACTGAAGCTTTCTTT. This codes for CASSLAAGDTEAFF.

This clone was observed once. The V gene is TRBV5-1, the J gene TRBJ2-7; D gene uncertain. The germline V gene has CDR1 SGHRS and CDR2 YFSETQ. There are 14 residues in the CDR3. Trimming cost V 0 bases and J 1 base, with 8 bases left between them. The CDR3 here is CASSLATSSYEQYF. The CDR3 region has the DNA TGCGCCAGCAGCTTGGCCACCAGTTCCTACGAGCAGTACTTC.

The chain carries TRBV27 and TRBJ2-7; 8 bases map to TRBD1. CDR1 is MNHEY and CDR2 is SMNVEV in the germline V gene (reference sequence). Trimming took 3 bases from V and 6 from J; bases not matched to a gene: 10. The CDR3 is 15 amino acids. The chain's CDR3 is CASSFAGTGRGEQYF. The CDR3, as DNA: TGTGCCAGCAGTTTCGCCGGGACAGGTCGCGGCGAGCAGTACTTC.

This clone was observed a single time. The V and J genes are TRBV7-9 and TRBJ1-3; 9 positions match TRBD1. The V gene end was trimmed by 1 base and the J gene end by 4 bases; junction bases not matched to a gene: 2. CDR1 is SEHNR, CDR2 FQNEAQ, per germline (reference sequence). CDR3 length: 15 residues. CDR3 amino acids: CASSLDRGQGNTIYF. The CDR3 DNA reads as TGTGCCAGCAGCTTAGACAGGGGGCAAGGAAACACCATATATTTT.

DNA of the CDR3: TGTGCCACCGCGGACAGGGCAGATTCACCCCTCCACTTT. Its translation: CATADRADSPLHF. The V gene is TRBV5-4, the J gene TRBJ1-6, with 8 bases that match TRBD1. The CDR3 sequence is 13 residues long. Germline V CDR1 and CDR2: SGHNT, YYREEE (reference sequence). With V trimmed by 9 bases and J by 8 bases, 7 bases remained unmatched.

The chain recombines TRBV6-5 with TRBJ1-1, with D perhaps matching TRBD1 (5 bases). The V end lost 6 bases, the J end lost 0 bases, and 11 bases lay between the germline ends. This CDR3 contains 14 residues. The germline V gene has CDR1 MNHEY and CDR2 SVGAGI. Written as DNA, the CDR3 is TGTGCCAGCAGCAAAAAGGGGATGAACACTGAAGCTTTCTTT. Protein product: CASSKKGMNTEAFF.

This clone was seen more than once but under ten times. The rearrangement joins TRBV16 to TRBJ1-2, with D perhaps matching TRBD1 (5 bases). CDR1 is KGHSY and CDR2 is FQNENV in the germline V gene. This CDR3 spans 14 amino acids. Trimming shortened V by 0 bases and J by 4 bases, and 9 bases separated the two germline ends. CDR3 sequence (DNA): TGTGCCAGCAGCCAATCGGTTCAGGGCTATGGCTACACCTTC. It codes for CASSQSVQGYGYTF.